The 13 T cell receptor delta chains below all came from one sample that was sequenced in a study of γδ T cells in repeated Plasmodium falciparum infection. Bulk repertoires came from Vgamma9/Vdelta2+ or Vdelta2-negative gammadelta T cells flow-sorted from PBMC. TCRdb fed the multiplex PCR reads to CATT. The sample contains tens of thousands of delta-chain clones, 0.95% to 1% of which appear only once. Sequencing was done on a sample of gamma-delta T cells from blood. These receptors were obtained from a pool of human donors (malaria-infected and uninfected, not separated).

For this clone: TCRdb pairs this DNA with a much larger clone's protein that differs at residue 15, likely a read error; the protein shown was translated from the DNA. This chain joins TRDV1 and TRDJ1; tentatively, D is TRDD3 (8 bases). V was cut by 4 bases and J by 7 bases, with 37 bases left in between. In germline, CDR1 is TSWWSYY, CDR2 QGS. CDR3 length: 21 residues. As DNA, the CDR3 is TGTGCTCTTGGGGGCTGTTCCTACCCGTCCGTGATACTGGGGGGCCGGCTTAAACTCATCTTT. Encoded protein: CALGGCSYPSVILGGRLKLIF.

This clone has more than one count but fewer than ten. The amino acid sequence in TCRdb belongs to a much larger clone and departs from this DNA's translation at residue 14, likely a sequencing read error; the sequence shown is translated from the DNA. The chain is built from TRDV1 and TRDJ1, with D perhaps matching TRDD3 (6 bases). TCRdb is silent on the J gene; assignment here came from matching the DNA to germline. Germline V gives CDR1 TSWWSYY, CDR2 QGS. V lost 4 bases and J lost 4, with 28 bases in between. This CDR3 is built from 19 residues. This CDR3 reads CALGAILSLRRGTDDKLIF. In DNA, the CDR3 is TGTGCTCTTGGGGCGATCCTCAGCCTGCGCCGGGGGACGGACGATAAACTCATCTTT.

This clone was counted a few times. The translation of this DNA and the TCRdb protein of a much larger clone differ at residue 24, probably owing to a read error; the protein shown here is translated from the DNA. The J segment was not called; the V segment is TRDV1; the table's D call, TRDD3, has no DNA check behind it. Looked up from germline, CDR1 is TSWWSYY and CDR2 is QGS. The CDR3 contains 25 residues. The CDR3 region has the DNA TGTGCTCTTGGGGAACTATTTGAGGGGCCCTTCCCGAGAAGGGGATACGATGGGGGCACCGATAAACTCACCTTT. This translates into CALGELFEGPFPRRGYDGGTDKLTF.

Turning to this clone: TCRdb's entry gives the protein of a much larger clone, which mismatches this DNA's translation at residue 6, likely from a read error; the protein reported here is translated from the DNA. The rearrangement uses TRDV1 and TRDJ1; 7 bases fit TRDD2. TCRdb offers no J gene call, so here the DNA was matched to germline to obtain one. With V trimmed by 3 bases and J by 0 bases, 7 bases remained unmatched. The CDR3 contains 16 residues. In germline, CDR1 is TSWWSYY, CDR2 QGS. CDR3: CALGDILPPDTDKLIF. The CDR3 DNA is TGTGCTCTTGGGGATATCCTTCCTCCGGACACCGATAAACTCATCTTT.

This clone turned up a few times. One base separates it from a far larger clone, so it is likely a read error. Other DNA sequences of this sample code for an identical CDR3. The chain links TRDV2 to TRDJ1; D perhaps matches TRDD3 (6 bases). No J gene is reported in TCRdb; it was inferred here by comparing the DNA with germline. There are 18 residues in the CDR3. CDR1 and CDR2 from the germline V gene are GEAIGNYY and EKD. In DNA, the CDR3 is TGTGCATGTGACCAACACCCATGGGGGCTTCAAGACACCGATAAACTCATCTTT. It codes for CACDQHPWGLQDTDKLIF.

Worth noting for this clone: TCRdb attributes to this sequence the protein of a much larger clone, which differs from the DNA translation at residue 12; a read error is likely, and the protein displayed is translated from the DNA. The chain recombines TRDV2 with TRDJ1; D is possibly TRDD3 (6 bases). No J gene is reported in TCRdb; it was inferred here by comparing the DNA with germline. The germline CDR1 and CDR2 sequences are GEAIGNYY and EKD. This CDR3 spans 18 amino acids. V dropped 3 bases and J dropped 1 base, with 23 bases sitting between them. This CDR3 reads CACDQHPWGLQGTDKLIF. The CDR3 bases are TGTGCCTGTGACCAACACCCATGGGGGCTTCAAGGCACCGATAAACTCATCTTT.

The CDR3 nucleotides are TGTGCTCTTGGGGAACTTCGTCGGGGGGGATACCGGTCGGTTAAACTCATCTTT. It yields the protein CALGELRRGGYRSVKLIF. The V gene is TRDV1, the J gene TRDJ1; 9 positions agree with TRDD3. The J gene, missing from TCRdb, was assigned here through DNA to germline matching. The V gene's germline CDR1 is TSWWSYY and CDR2 QGS. Germline trimming cut 0 bases from V and 7 bases from J; bases unmatched to any gene: 15. CDR3 size: 18 residues.

Concerning this clone: A far larger clone differs by one base, so this is likely a read error. The chain employs TRDV1 and TRDJ1; 9 bases match TRDD2. TCRdb records no J gene; here it was assigned by comparing the DNA to germline. The CDR3 contains 31 residues. V dropped 3 bases and J dropped 0; count of bases not matched to a gene: 50. Germline V gene sequence: CDR1 TSWWSYY, CDR2 QGS. The CDR3 region is CALGEHRGLLPSYLHPYRPLLVRGYTDKLIF. Written as DNA, the CDR3 is TGTGCTCTTGGGGAGCATCGGGGCCTCCTTCCTTCCTACCTCCACCCTTACCGACCCCTTTTGGTGAGGGGGTACACCGATAAACTCATCTTT.

Concerning this clone itself: Since a far larger clone is one base different, this is likely a read error. In the same sample, other DNA sequences code for this CDR3. This chain connects TRDV1 to TRDJ1, with a weak D call TRDD3 (6 bases). Because TCRdb records no J gene, it was assigned here through a match of the DNA to germline. Germline-derived CDR1 and CDR2 are TSWWSYY and QGS. The V gene lost 3 bases and the J gene lost 3 bases, with 35 bases spanning the gap. The CDR3 extends over 22 amino acids. Here the CDR3 reads CALGEPNTARILGVLLPDKLIF. CDR3 coding DNA: TGTGCTCTTGGGGAGCCCAATACAGCTCGGATACTAGGGGTCCTCCTGCCCGATAAACTCATCTTT.

In this sample, this clone turned up a few times. A far larger clone is only one base removed, so a read error is likely. The same CDR3 can be traced to other DNA sequences in this sample. The chain uses TRDV2 and TRDJ2; 10 bases align to TRDD3. CDR3 size: 16 residues. Germline assignment: CDR1 GEAIGNYY and CDR2 EKD. As DNA, the CDR3 is TGTGCCTGTGACACCGTGGGGGATACTTTGACAGCTCAACTCTTCTTT. It codes for CACDTVGDTLTAQLFF.

This clone was counted between two and nine times. A far larger clone is only one base removed, so a read error is likely. Distinct nucleotide sequences in the sample also encode this CDR3. The chain links TRDV1 to TRDJ1, with TRDD3 matching 10 bases. No J segment appears in TCRdb, so it was assigned here by matching the sequence to germline. CDR1 and CDR2 from the germline V gene are TSWWSYY and QGS. CDR3 length: 22 amino acids. The junction had 26 bases not matched to a gene; V was cut back by 6 bases and J by 1 base. The CDR3 bases are TGTGCTCTTGGATGCCGTTCCTACTTTAAACACTGGGGGATCCCGGCCACCGATAAACTCATCTTT. Its translation is CALGCRSYFKHWGIPATDKLIF.

This clone came up a few times. This DNA's translation differs at residue 20 from TCRdb's protein, which comes from a much larger clone; a read error is likely, and the protein shown is translated from the DNA. The V gene was identified as TRDV2, while no J gene was called; the table calls TRDD3, which could not be checked here. Germline loops: CDR1 GEAIGNYY, CDR2 EKD. The CDR3 totals 22 residues. This chain's CDR3 is CACDSIDTGGSRGTWDTRQTFF. CDR3 DNA sequence: TGTGCCTGTGATTCCATTGATACTGGGGGATCTCGGGGCACCTGGGACACCCGACAGACGTTTTTC.

This clone was seen more than once but under ten times. TCRdb's entry gives the protein of a much larger clone, which mismatches this DNA's translation at residue 8, likely from a read error; the protein reported here is translated from the DNA. V and J are TRDV1 and TRDJ1; 7 bases fit TRDD3. Germline V gene data show CDR1 as TSWWSYY and CDR2 as QGS. J was trimmed by 10 bases and V by 1 base; bases with no gene match: 27. This CDR3 spans 20 amino acids. Here the CDR3 reads CALGERRARGGHPFAWGLIF. CDR3 sequence (DNA): TGTGCTCTTGGGGAACGCCGCGCTCGTGGGGGACACCCTTTTGCATGGGGACTCATCTTT.